This paragraph covers one T cell receptor (beta chain) sequence. Its antigen remains unknown. This CDR3 spans 12 amino acids. Trimming took off 4 bases at V and 4 bases at J, with 9 bases between the two ends. Germline lookup yields CDR1 SGHNT and CDR2 YYREEE (reference sequence). The record originates from a study of OX40 agonist ivuxolimab in advanced cancers. Looking at the study overall: Ivuxolimab, an agonistic anti-OX40 (CD134) antibody, was given to patients. Treatment received earlier with anti-PD-1, anti-PD-L1 or anti-CTLA-4 agents was allowed, and more than 35% had some. Study results and limitations: Patients who responded partially at 0.1-3.0 mg/kg showed clonal expansion ranking among the lowest.

This table comes from immunoSEQ multiplex PCR, and its TCRdb copy is limited to in-frame clones, with some not included. The table includes tens of thousands of clones, approximately 91% detected once. The chain is built from TRBV5-4 and TRBJ2-7; TRBD1 might be the D (5 bases). The sequence derives from an adult with an advanced solid tumor such as melanoma, head and neck, liver or kidney cancer. The source material was CD4+ or CD8+ T cells sorted from blood, sampled in a trial of the OX40 agonist ivuxolimab. The CDR3 nucleotides read TGTGCCAGCAGCACCGACAGTTACGAGCAGTACTTC. Translation gives CASSTDSYEQYF.